The 5 T cell receptor beta chains listed next were all sequenced from one sample in a study of T-cell memory formation after mild COVID-19. TCRdb redid the calling of the 5' RACE reads with MiXCR, one entry per CDR3 protein. This sample carries under 300,000 distinct CDR3 sequences, more than 8% of them seen once, and the ten largest clones take roughly a fifth. The sequenced sample was PBMCs or a T cell subset sorted from them (not recorded which). Receptors originate from a man aged 18 to 30 who had mild COVID-19 (a few samples of this study predate the infection). Cell type and time point are not known.

The V call is TRBV7-2, the J call TRBJ1-1, with D maybe TRBD1 (6 bases). V gave up 5 bases and J gave up 11 bases, with 15 bases separating them. CDR3 size: 12 residues. Per germline, CDR1 SGHTA and CDR2 FQGNSA. Written as DNA, the CDR3 is TGTGCCAGCAGCCCTACGCCGGGACACGCTTTCTTT. Translation gives CASSPTPGHAFF.

This clonotype was observed a few times. This chain joins TRBV5-5 and TRBJ1-1, with D unclear. Between the trimmed V and J ends, which lost 0 bases and 3 bases, there was a span of 12 bases. Germline lookup yields CDR1 SGHKS and CDR2 YYEKEE (reference sequence). This CDR3 spans 15 amino acids. The CDR3 coding sequence is TGTGCCAGCAGCTTGGAGCCGGGGAAGTACACTGAAGCTTTCTTT. The encoded protein is CASSLEPGKYTEAFF.

V is TRBV7-9 and J is TRBJ2-5; 8 bases line up with TRBD1. Germline assignment: CDR1 SEHNR and CDR2 FQNEAQ (reference sequence). The CDR3 extends over 17 amino acids. The V gene end was trimmed by 5 bases and the J gene end by 5 bases; junction bases not matched to a gene: 16. This CDR3 reads CASSSSSGTGSVETQYF. The DNA for the CDR3 is TGTGCCAGCAGCAGCAGCTCCGGGACAGGAAGCGTTGAGACCCAGTACTTC. Variable domain in full (rest from reference TRBV7-9 and TRBJ2-5): DTGVSQNPRHKITKRGQNVTFRCDPISEHNRLYWYRQTLGQGPEFLTYFQNEAQLEKSRLLSDRFSAERPKGSFSTLEIQRTEQGDSAMYLCASSSSSGTGSVETQYFGPGTRLLVL.

This clonotype was counted at least ten times. The rearrangement links TRBV7-2 to TRBJ2-7, with D hard to call. The germline CDR1 and CDR2 sequences are SGHTA and FQGNSA. This CDR3 is built from 12 residues. V was cut by 5 bases and J by 3 bases, with 8 bases left in between. CDR3 DNA: TGTGCCAGCAGCCGACTCATCTACGAGCAGTACTTC. Residues: CASSRLIYEQYF.

This clonotype was counted a few times. This chain links TRBV4-3 with TRBJ2-1; D not resolved. The V gene lost 1 base and the J gene lost 0 bases, with 7 bases spanning the gap. There are 15 residues in the CDR3. CDR1 and CDR2 (germline): LGHNA, YSLEER. CDR3 sequence: CASSQAASSYNEQFF. The CDR3 DNA reads as TGCGCCAGCAGCCAAGCAGCAAGCTCCTACAATGAGCAGTTCTTC.